The 2 T cell receptor beta chains below all came from one sample that was sequenced in a study of blood T cell repertoires in COVID-19. TCRdb's copy holds only in-frame clones and misses some; the assay was immunoSEQ multiplex PCR. The table records about 240,000 clones, 82% of them present only once. The sequencing sample was made of peripheral blood. These receptors were collected from a woman between 55 and 75 years old with active or convalescent COVID-19.

Details on this clone: One end of the junction fails to match germline, which may point to a read error. The gene calls are TRBV7-9 and TRBJ1-4; unclear D gene. Germline V gives CDR1 SEHNR, CDR2 FQNEAQ (reference sequence). The CDR3 loop spans 12 amino acids. CDR3 nucleotide sequence: TGTGCCAGCAGCCCCCCAGATGAAAAGCTGTTTTTT. It encodes CASSPPDEKLFF.

The V and J genes are TRBV5-1 and TRBJ2-3, with D uncertain. CDR3 length: 13 residues. Germline V gene sequence: CDR1 SGHRS, CDR2 YFSETQ. Trimming cost V 0 bases and J 2 bases, with 4 bases left between them. The CDR3, as DNA: TGCGCCAGCAGCTTGGATAACACAGATACGCAGTATTTT. Protein sequence: CASSLDNTDTQYF.